This T cell receptor beta chain stems from a study of shared clonotypes between healthy human individuals. Germline V gene sequence: CDR1 GTSNPN, CDR2 SVGIG (reference sequence). Trimming left V 1 base short and J 3 bases short, with 9 bases between. The CDR3 has 13 residues. Profiled with immunoSEQ multiplex PCR; TCRdb holds only in-frame clones, not every one. In the table there are around 2,000,000 clones, about 93% of which are singletons. CD45RO-negative cells were positively selected for CCR7, leaving out terminally differentiated effector memory CD45RA+ cells. There are a few counts of this clone.

What was sequenced was naive CD8+ T cells from PBMCs. The receptor was isolated from a man aged 18 to 29 in good health. Some clones in this sample may be carry-over from other donors' samples. The rearrangement links TRBV30 to TRBJ1-1; D call uncertain. The CDR3 nucleotides read TGTGCCTGGAGTGGGATGGGGTACACTGAAGCTTTCTTT. Translating it yields CAWSGMGYTEAFF.